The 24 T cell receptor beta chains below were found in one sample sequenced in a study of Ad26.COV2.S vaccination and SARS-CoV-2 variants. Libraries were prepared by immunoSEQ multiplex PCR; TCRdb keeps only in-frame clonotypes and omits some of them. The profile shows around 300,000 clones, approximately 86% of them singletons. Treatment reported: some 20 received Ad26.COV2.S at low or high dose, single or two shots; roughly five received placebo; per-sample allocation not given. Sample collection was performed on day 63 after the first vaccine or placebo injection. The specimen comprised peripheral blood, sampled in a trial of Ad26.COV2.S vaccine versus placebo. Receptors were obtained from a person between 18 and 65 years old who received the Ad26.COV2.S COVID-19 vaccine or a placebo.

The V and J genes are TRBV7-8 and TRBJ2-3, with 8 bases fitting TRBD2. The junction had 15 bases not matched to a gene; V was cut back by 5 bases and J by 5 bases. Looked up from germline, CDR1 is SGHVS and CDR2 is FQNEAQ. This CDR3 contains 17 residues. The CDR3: CASSRTRGSGVVDTQYF. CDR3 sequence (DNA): TGTGCCAGCAGCCGGACCCGGGGTAGCGGGGTCGTAGATACGCAGTATTTT.

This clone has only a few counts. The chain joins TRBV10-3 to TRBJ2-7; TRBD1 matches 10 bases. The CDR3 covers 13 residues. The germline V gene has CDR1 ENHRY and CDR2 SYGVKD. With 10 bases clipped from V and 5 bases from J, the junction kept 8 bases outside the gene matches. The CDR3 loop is CATRRDRGDEQYF. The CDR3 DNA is TGTGCCACCCGCCGGGACAGGGGCGACGAGCAGTACTTC.

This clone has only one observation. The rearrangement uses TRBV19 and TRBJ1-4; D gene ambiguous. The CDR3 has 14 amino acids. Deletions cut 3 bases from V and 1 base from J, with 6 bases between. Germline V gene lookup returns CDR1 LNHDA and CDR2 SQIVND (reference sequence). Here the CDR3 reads CASSILGTNEKLFF. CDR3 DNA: TGTGCCAGTAGTATTCTAGGAACTAATGAAAAACTGTTTTTT.

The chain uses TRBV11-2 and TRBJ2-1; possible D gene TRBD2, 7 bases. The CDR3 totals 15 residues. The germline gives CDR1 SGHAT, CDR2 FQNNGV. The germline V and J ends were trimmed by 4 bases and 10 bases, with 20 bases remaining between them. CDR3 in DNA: TGTGCCAGCAGCTCCTTACGGGGGGCCTCTCCGGAGCAGTTCTTC. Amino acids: CASSSLRGASPEQFF.

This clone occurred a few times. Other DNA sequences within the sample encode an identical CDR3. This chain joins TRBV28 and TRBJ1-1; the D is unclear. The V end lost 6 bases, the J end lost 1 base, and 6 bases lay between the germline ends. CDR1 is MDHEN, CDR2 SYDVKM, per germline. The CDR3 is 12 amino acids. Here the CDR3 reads CASRTANTEAFF. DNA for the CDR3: TGTGCCAGCAGAACAGCGAACACTGAAGCTTTCTTT.

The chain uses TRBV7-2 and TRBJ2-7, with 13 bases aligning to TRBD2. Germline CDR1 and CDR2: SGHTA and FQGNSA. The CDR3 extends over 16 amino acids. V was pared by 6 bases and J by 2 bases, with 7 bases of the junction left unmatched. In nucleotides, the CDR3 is TGTGCCAGCAGTCGGACTAGCGGGAGTCTTGCCTACGAGCAGTACTTC. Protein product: CASSRTSGSLAYEQYF.

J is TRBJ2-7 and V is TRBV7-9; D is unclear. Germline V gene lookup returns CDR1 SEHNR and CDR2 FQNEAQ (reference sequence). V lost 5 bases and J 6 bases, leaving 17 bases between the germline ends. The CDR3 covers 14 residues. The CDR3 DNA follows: TGTGCCAGCAGCGACGGCCGGGCCCCCTCCGAGCAGTACTTC. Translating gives CASSDGRAPSEQYF. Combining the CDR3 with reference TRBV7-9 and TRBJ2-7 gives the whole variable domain DTGVSQNPRHKITKRGQNVTFRCDPISEHNRLYWYRQTLGQGPEFLTYFQNEAQLEKSRLLSDRFSAERPKGSFSTLEIQRTEQGDSAMYLCASSDGRAPSEQYFGPGTRLTVT.

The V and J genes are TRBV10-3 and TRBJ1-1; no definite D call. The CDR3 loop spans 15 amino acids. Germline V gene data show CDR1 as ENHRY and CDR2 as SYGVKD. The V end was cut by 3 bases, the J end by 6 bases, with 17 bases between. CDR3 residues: CAISEETRGEAEAFF. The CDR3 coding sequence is TGTGCCATCAGTGAAGAAACTAGAGGTGAAGCTGAAGCTTTCTTT.

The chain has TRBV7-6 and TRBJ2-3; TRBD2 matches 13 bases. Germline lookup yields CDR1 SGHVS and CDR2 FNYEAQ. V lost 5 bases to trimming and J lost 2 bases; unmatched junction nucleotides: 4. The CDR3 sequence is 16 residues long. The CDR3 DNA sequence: TGTGCCAGCAGCCGGGGACTAGCGGGATTCACAGATACGCAGTATTTT. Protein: CASSRGLAGFTDTQYF.

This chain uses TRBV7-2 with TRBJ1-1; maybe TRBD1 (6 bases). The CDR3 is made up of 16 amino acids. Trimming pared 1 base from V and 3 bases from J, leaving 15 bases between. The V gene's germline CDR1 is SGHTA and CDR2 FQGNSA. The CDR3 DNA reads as TGTGCCAGCAGCTTAGGGGGGGGCGAGTACTACACTGAAGCTTTCTTT. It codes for CASSLGGGEYYTEAFF.

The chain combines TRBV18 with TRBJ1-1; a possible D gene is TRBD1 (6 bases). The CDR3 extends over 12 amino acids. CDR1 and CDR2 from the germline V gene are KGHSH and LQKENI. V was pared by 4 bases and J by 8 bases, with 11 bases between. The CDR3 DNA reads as TGTGCCAGCTCACTGACAGGCTACGAAGCTTTCTTT. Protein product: CASSLTGYEAFF.

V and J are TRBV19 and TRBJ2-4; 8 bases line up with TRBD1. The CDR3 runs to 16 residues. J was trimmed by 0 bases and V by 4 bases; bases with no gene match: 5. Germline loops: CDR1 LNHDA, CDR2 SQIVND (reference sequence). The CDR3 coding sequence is TGTGCCAGTAGTACGGGGACAGGTCTAGCCAAAAACATTCAGTACTTC. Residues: CASSTGTGLAKNIQYF.

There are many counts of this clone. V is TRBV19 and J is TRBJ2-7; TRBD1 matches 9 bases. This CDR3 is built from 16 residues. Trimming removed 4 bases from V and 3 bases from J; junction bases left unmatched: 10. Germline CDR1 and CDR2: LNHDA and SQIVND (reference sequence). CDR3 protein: CASSNPYRGRVYEQYF. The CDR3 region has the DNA TGTGCCAGTAGTAACCCATACAGGGGGCGCGTCTACGAGCAGTACTTC.

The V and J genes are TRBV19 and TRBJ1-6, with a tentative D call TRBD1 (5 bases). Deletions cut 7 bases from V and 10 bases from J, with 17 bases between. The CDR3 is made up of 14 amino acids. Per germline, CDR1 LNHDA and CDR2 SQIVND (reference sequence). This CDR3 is CASKTTGRLSPLHF. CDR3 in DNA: TGTGCCAGTAAGACCACGGGGCGGCTATCACCCCTCCACTTT.

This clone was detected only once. The CDR3 region has the DNA TGCGCCAGCAGCCAAGCTCTTACTCGGCTGGTCTATGGCTACACCTTC. This encodes CASSQALTRLVYGYTF. The chain has TRBV4-1 and TRBJ1-2; D is undetermined. Trimming took 1 base from V and 4 from J, leaving 16 bases between them. The length of the CDR3 is 16 residues. CDR1 and CDR2 from the germline V gene are MGHRA and YSYEKL.

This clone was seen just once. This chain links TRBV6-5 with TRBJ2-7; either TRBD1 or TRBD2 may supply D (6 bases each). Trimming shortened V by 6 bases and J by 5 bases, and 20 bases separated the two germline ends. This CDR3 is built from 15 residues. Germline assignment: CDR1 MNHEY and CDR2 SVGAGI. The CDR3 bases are TGTGCCAGCAGCCTAAACCGGGGGCACCCCCACGAGCAGTACTTC. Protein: CASSLNRGHPHEQYF.

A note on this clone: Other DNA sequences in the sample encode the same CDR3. The CDR3 sequence is CASSFPDSAETQYF. As DNA, the CDR3 is TGTGCCAGCAGCTTCCCGGACAGCGCAGAGACCCAGTACTTC. This chain connects TRBV5-4 to TRBJ2-5; possible D gene TRBD1, 6 bases. V gave up 2 bases and J gave up 4 bases, with 12 bases separating them. CDR3 length equals 14 residues. Germline loops: CDR1 SGHNT, CDR2 YYREEE (reference sequence).

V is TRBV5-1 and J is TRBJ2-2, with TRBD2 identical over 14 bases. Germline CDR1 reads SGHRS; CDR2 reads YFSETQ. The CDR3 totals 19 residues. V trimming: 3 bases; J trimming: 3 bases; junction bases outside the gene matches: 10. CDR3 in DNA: TGCGCCAGCAGCTCGGAAGGGGGACTAGCGGGAGAGGACACCGGGGAGCTGTTTTTT. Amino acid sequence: CASSSEGGLAGEDTGELFF.

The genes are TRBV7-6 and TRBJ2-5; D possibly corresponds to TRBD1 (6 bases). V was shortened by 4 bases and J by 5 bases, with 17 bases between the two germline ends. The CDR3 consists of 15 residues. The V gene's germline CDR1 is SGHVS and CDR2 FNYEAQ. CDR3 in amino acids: CASSSNTGTSETQYF. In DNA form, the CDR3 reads TGTGCCAGCAGCTCCAACACTGGGACATCGGAGACCCAGTACTTC.

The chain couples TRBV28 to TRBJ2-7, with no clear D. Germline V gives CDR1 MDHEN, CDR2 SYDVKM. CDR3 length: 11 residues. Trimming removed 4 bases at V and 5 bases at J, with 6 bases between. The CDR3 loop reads CASSWGNEQYF. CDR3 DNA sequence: TGTGCCAGCAGTTGGGGAAACGAGCAGTACTTC.

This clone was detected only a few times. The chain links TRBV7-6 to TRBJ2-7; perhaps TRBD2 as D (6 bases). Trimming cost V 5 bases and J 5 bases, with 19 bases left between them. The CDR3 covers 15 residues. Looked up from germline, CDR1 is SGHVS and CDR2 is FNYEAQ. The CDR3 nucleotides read TGTGCCAGCAGCCGACGACAAGGGTCGGGGGACGAGCAGTACTTC. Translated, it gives CASSRRQGSGDEQYF.

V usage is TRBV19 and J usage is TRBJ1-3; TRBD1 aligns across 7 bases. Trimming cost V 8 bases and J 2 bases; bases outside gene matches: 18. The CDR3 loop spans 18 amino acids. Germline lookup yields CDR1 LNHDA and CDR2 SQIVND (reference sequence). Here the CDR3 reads CASYRNSPTTGAGNTIYF. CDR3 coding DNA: TGTGCCAGTTACCGCAACTCCCCCACAACAGGGGCTGGAAACACCATATATTTT.

The CDR3 DNA reads TGTGCCAGTAGTAAGGTCCAGGGGGGCAATCAGCCCCAGCATTTT. Protein product: CASSKVQGGNQPQHF. The chain combines TRBV19 with TRBJ1-5, with TRBD1 matching over 7 bases. This CDR3 contains 15 residues. After removal of 4 bases from V and 2 bases from J, the junction contained 5 bases not matched to a gene. Per the germline V gene, CDR1 is LNHDA and CDR2 is SQIVND (reference sequence).

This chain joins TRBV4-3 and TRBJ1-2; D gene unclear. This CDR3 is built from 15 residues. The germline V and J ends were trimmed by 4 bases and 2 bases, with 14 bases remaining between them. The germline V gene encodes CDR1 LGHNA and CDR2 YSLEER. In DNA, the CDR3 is TGCGCCAGCAGCCCTCTTGGGGAATCGAACTATGGCTACACCTTC. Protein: CASSPLGESNYGYTF.